In this sample, the clone carrying this TCR beta chain turned up a few times. The antigen is undetermined. The data are from a study of response to subunit inactivated influenza vaccine. TCRdb processed the RT-PCR reads anew with MiXCR; each CDR3 protein has one entry. The table records 450,000 to 550,000 distinct CDR3 sequences, over 25% of them present only once. Study-wide points: That few new T cells are recruited by each seasonal influenza vaccination was the authors' suggestion.

Trimming stripped 0 bases from V and 3 bases from J, with 12 bases between. In germline, CDR1 is LNHNV, CDR2 YYDKDF (reference sequence). CDR3 length: 15 residues. The chain uses TRBV15 and TRBJ2-7, with D perhaps matching TRBD1 (5 bases). The sequence was collected from a middle-aged man who received an inactivated influenza vaccine. This specimen was CD4+ T cells sorted from PBMCs, taken less than 6 days after vaccination. The CDR3 spells CATSREGARDYEQYF. The CDR3 DNA sequence: TGTGCCACCAGCAGAGAAGGAGCCAGGGACTACGAGCAGTACTTC.